This T cell receptor (beta chain) was found in a study of T cell repertoires in cytomegalovirus infection. MiXCR, applied by TCRdb to the reads, yields one record per CDR3 protein. The sample includes 100,000 to 120,000 distinct CDR3 sequences, around 30% of them seen just once. This clonotype was observed a handful of times. Its antigen remains unidentified. V gave up 1 base and J gave up 0 bases, with 6 bases separating them. The CDR3 loop spans 15 amino acids. This specimen was CD8+ T cells from cultured PBMCs, taken from culture after CMV antigen stimulation. This clonotype originated in a human donor in good health (CMV status not recorded). Some clones in this sample may be carry-over from other donors' samples. This rearrangement joins TRBV12-3 or TRBV12-4 to TRBJ1-4; D not resolved. CDR3 region: CASSLDGATNEKLFF. The CDR3 DNA follows: TGTGCCAGCAGTTTAGACGGTGCAACTAATGAAAAACTGTTTTTT.